One and the same sample provided the 23 T cell receptor beta chains below, sequenced in a study of T cell responses to AZD1222 COVID-19 vaccine. Repertoires were generated with immunoSEQ multiplex PCR, while TCRdb's copy carries only in-frame clones and drops some. The sample yields approximately 150,000 clones, over 90% seen once. Specimen: peripheral blood, collected on day 0 of AZD1222 vaccination. Receptor source: an adult in good health.

The chain uses TRBV11-2 and TRBJ1-1; D unresolved. The CDR3 sequence is 16 residues long. Germline V lookup: CDR1 SGHAT, CDR2 FQNNGV. Trimming took 2 bases from V and 5 from J, leaving 18 bases between them. For the CDR3, the DNA is TGTGCCAGCAGCTTAATAGAGTTCGAGAGGGAAACTGAAGCTTTCTTT. Amino acid sequence: CASSLIEFERETEAFF.

V is TRBV18 and J is TRBJ1-6; 7 nucleotides agree with TRBD1. Germline CDR1 reads KGHSH; CDR2 reads LQKENI. Losses at the gene ends were 2 bases for V and 10 bases for J; bases not matched to a gene: 5. The CDR3 spans 14 residues. The CDR3, as DNA: TGTGCCAGCTCACCAGGCACAGGGGAATCACCCCTCCACTTT. Protein product: CASSPGTGESPLHF.

The V call is TRBV10-3, the J call TRBJ2-3; 7 bases fit TRBD1. The germline V gene encodes CDR1 ENHRY and CDR2 SYGVKD. CDR3 length equals 12 residues. V dropped 7 bases and J dropped 2; count of bases not matched to a gene: 0. The CDR3 reads CAIKGATDTQYF. DNA for the CDR3: TGTGCCATCAAGGGGGCCACAGATACGCAGTATTTT.

The chain employs TRBV18 and TRBJ1-4, with D hard to call. This CDR3 has 15 amino acids. The germline V gene has CDR1 KGHSH and CDR2 LQKENI. V was clipped by 0 bases and J by 6 bases, with 11 bases between them. CDR3 sequence (DNA): TGTGCCAGCTCACCACCGGAAAACACCTATGAAAAACTGTTTTTT. Translated, it gives CASSPPENTYEKLFF.

The rearrangement links TRBV21-1 to TRBJ2-7. TRBV21-1 is a pseudogene locus. This CDR3 comprises 13 residues. In DNA form, the CDR3 reads TGTGCCAGCAGCTGGGGTACAGGCGGGGAGCAGTACTTC. This encodes CASSWGTGGEQYF.

The rearrangement joins TRBV5-1 to TRBJ2-7; D is unresolved. CDR1 and CDR2 from the germline V gene are SGHRS and YFSETQ. The CDR3 is 14 residues long. With 2 bases removed from V and 3 bases from J, the gap between germline ends came to 12 bases. CDR3 coding DNA: TGCGCCAGCAGCTTTGCAGTGCCAGGCTACGAGCAGTACTTC. Its protein product is CASSFAVPGYEQYF.

The chain joins TRBV4-1 to TRBJ2-1, with 10 bases lining up with TRBD2. The CDR3 is made up of 15 amino acids. Trimming took 1 base from V and 9 from J; bases not matched to a gene: 6. Germline V gives CDR1 MGHRA, CDR2 YSYEKL. The CDR3 spells CASSQGLAGVVEQFF. DNA for the CDR3: TGCGCCAGCAGCCAAGGGCTAGCGGGAGTTGTTGAGCAGTTCTTC.

The gene calls are TRBV5-1 and TRBJ1-1, with D unresolved. This CDR3 region has 15 residues. CDR1 is SGHRS and CDR2 is YFSETQ in the germline V gene. Trimming left V 4 bases short and J 3 bases short, with 16 bases between. The CDR3 loop is CASSPGQLGDTEAFF. The DNA for the CDR3 is TGCGCCAGCAGCCCTGGGCAGCTCGGGGACACTGAAGCTTTCTTT.

V usage is TRBV28 and J usage is TRBJ2-7; 7 bases align to TRBD2. The CDR3 contains 12 residues. In germline, CDR1 is MDHEN, CDR2 SYDVKM. V lost 7 bases, J lost 3 bases, and 3 bases stayed unmatched. The CDR3 is CASTPGGYEQYF. The CDR3 DNA sequence: TGTGCCAGCACCCCGGGGGGCTACGAGCAGTACTTC.

The chain uses TRBV7-9 and TRBJ2-7, with D perhaps given as TRBD1 or TRBD2 (5 bases each). Per germline, CDR1 SEHNR and CDR2 FQNEAQ (reference sequence). This CDR3 contains 16 residues. V was cut by 4 bases and J by 2 bases, with 18 bases left in between. CDR3 bases: TGTGCCAGCAGCTCGAGGGGTCTCCGCCAAACCTACGAGCAGTACTTC. Translating gives CASSSRGLRQTYEQYF.

The chain carries TRBV6-1 and TRBJ1-5; D ambiguous. The length of the CDR3 is 14 residues. V gave up 1 base and J gave up 0 bases, with 4 bases separating them. CDR1 is MNHNS, CDR2 SASEGT, per germline. CDR3: CASSEDASNQPQHF. The CDR3 DNA reads as TGTGCCAGCAGTGAAGACGCTAGCAATCAGCCCCAGCATTTT.

J is TRBJ2-1 and V is TRBV7-2; the match to TRBD2 covers 9 bases. CDR1 and CDR2 from the germline V gene are SGHTA and FQGNSA. V lost 5 bases to trimming and J lost 7 bases; unmatched junction nucleotides: 12. The CDR3 runs 16 residues. In nucleotides, the CDR3 is TGTGCCAGCAGCCCTCAAGGGGCGGGGGGGCGAAATGAGCAGTTCTTC. Translating it yields CASSPQGAGGRNEQFF.

The rearrangement links TRBV19 to TRBJ2-3; weak D call: TRBD1 (6 bases). The length of the CDR3 is 15 residues. Germline lookup yields CDR1 LNHDA and CDR2 SQIVND (reference sequence). The germline V and J ends were trimmed by 8 bases and 4 bases, with 19 bases remaining between them. The CDR3 nucleotides are TGTGCCAGTGGAGCAGGGGCGGGTTGGGCAGATACGCAGTATTTT. The encoded protein is CASGAGAGWADTQYF.

The genes are TRBV19 and TRBJ2-4; TRBD2 agrees at 8 bases. The CDR3 runs 16 residues. Per germline, CDR1 LNHDA and CDR2 SQIVND (reference sequence). After removal of 5 bases from V and 1 base from J, the junction contained 7 bases not matched to a gene. CDR3 bases: TGTGCCAGTAGTTCCGCGGGGGGCCGGGCCAAAAACATTCAGTACTTC. Translation: CASSSAGGRAKNIQYF.

In its sample, this clone was seen once. A read error may produce the germline difference seen at one junction end. The chain couples TRBV12-5 to TRBJ2-3; 9 bases are a match to TRBD2. Germline V gene data show CDR1 as LGHNT and CDR2 as FRNRAP. This CDR3 has 18 amino acids. DNA of the CDR3: TGTGCTTGTGGCGGGGGGGCAGGGTTCGGGAGTGGCACAGATACGCAGTATTTT. Translation: CACGGGAGFGSGTDTQYF.

The chain couples TRBV4-2 to TRBJ1-1; D gene ambiguous. CDR1 is LGHNA and CDR2 is YNFKEQ in the germline V gene. There are 15 residues in the CDR3. The V end was cut by 0 bases, the J end by 5 bases, with 13 bases between. The CDR3 DNA follows: TGTGCCAGCAGCCAAGATCGCACGGCGCGGACTGAAGCTTTCTTT. It yields the protein CASSQDRTARTEAFF.

The CDR3 spells CASSSRGRGDDQPQHF. For the CDR3, the DNA is TGTGCCAGCAGCTCTCGGGGCAGGGGTGACGATCAGCCCCAGCATTTT. The rearrangement uses TRBV7-9 and TRBJ1-5; perhaps TRBD1 as D (6 bases). The CDR3 is 16 amino acids. Per the germline V gene, CDR1 is SEHNR and CDR2 is FQNEAQ (reference sequence). The germline V and J ends were trimmed by 4 bases and 5 bases, with 18 bases remaining between them.

V gene TRBV5-1 combines with J gene TRBJ2-2; 9 nucleotides agree with TRBD1. Germline V gene data show CDR1 as SGHRS and CDR2 as YFSETQ. The CDR3 covers 15 residues. With 0 bases clipped from V and 3 bases from J, the junction kept 0 bases outside the gene matches. CDR3 coding DNA: TGCGCCAGCAGCTTGGGGGACAGGGACACCGGGGAGCTGTTTTTT. Protein: CASSLGDRDTGELFF.

The rearrangement joins TRBV7-9 to TRBJ1-6, with D perhaps TRBD1 (5 bases). CDR3 length equals 14 residues. Trimming cost V 2 bases and J 7 bases, with 9 bases left between them. Germline V gives CDR1 SEHNR, CDR2 FQNEAQ (reference sequence). The CDR3 nucleotides are TGTGCCAGCAGCTTATCAGGGTCCAATTCACCCCTCCACTTT. Its translation: CASSLSGSNSPLHF.

The J gene is TRBJ2-2, the V gene TRBV3-1 (or the pseudogene TRBV3-2), with TRBD2 identical over 8 bases. CDR3 size: 18 residues. The J segment lost 2 bases and the V segment lost 2 bases, leaving 10 bases of the junction unmatched. The germline V gene has CDR1 LGHDT and CDR2 YNNKEL (reference sequence). The CDR3 DNA reads TGTGCCAGCAGCCAACGAAGACCCGGGGGGGAAAACACCGGGGAGCTGTTTTTT. This codes for CASSQRRPGGENTGELFF.

This clone was detected only once. CDR3 in DNA: TGCGCCAGCAGCCATGGACAGGGGGACCAGATAACAGATACGCAGTATTTT. This gives the protein CASSHGQGDQITDTQYF. The rearrangement uses TRBV4-1 and TRBJ2-3, with 10 bases fitting TRBD1. This CDR3 spans 17 amino acids. The V gene end was trimmed by 3 bases and the J gene end by 3 bases; junction bases not matched to a gene: 9. Germline V gives CDR1 MGHRA, CDR2 YSYEKL.

V is TRBV5-5 and J is TRBJ2-7, with D hard to call. The length of the CDR3 is 14 residues. The V gene lost 2 bases and the J gene lost 0 bases, with 9 bases spanning the gap. Germline V gene sequence: CDR1 SGHKS, CDR2 YYEKEE (reference sequence). Here the CDR3 DNA reads TGTGCCAGCAGCTTAGAACTGAACTCCTACGAGCAGTACTTC. Its protein is CASSLELNSYEQYF.

The rearrangement links TRBV2 to TRBJ2-3; 8 bases match TRBD2. Germline V gene data show CDR1 as SNHLY and CDR2 as FYNNEI. The length of the CDR3 is 15 residues. J was trimmed by 1 base and V by 6 bases; bases with no gene match: 6. The CDR3 DNA follows: TGTGCCAGCAGACCCGGACTAGCCGGCACAGATACGCAGTATTTT. It translates to CASRPGLAGTDTQYF.